These T cell receptor beta chains were read from a single sample in a study of cytomegalovirus exposure and HLA in healthy donors. Measured with immunoSEQ multiplex PCR; TCRdb has only the in-frame clones, and not every one. There are roughly 180,000 clones in the sample; about 77% occur only once, and 1.3% lies in the top ten. The sample taken for sequencing was PBMCs. These receptor sequences come from a man aged 25-45 years in good health and CMV-seronegative. Both conserved end residues are part of each CDR3.

v_call cdr3_aa
TRBV28 CASSSGLAVQFF
TRBV30 CAWSGGAGTQYF
TRBV18 CASSPNFSVGQSYGYTF
TRBV18 CASSSKKQDPEAFF
TRBV28 CASSLWDRGSLGNTIYF
TRBV5-1 CASSFNLAGGTQYF
TRBV10-3 CAIRESGGEDTQYF
TRBV2 CASRGQGAGNTIYF
TRBV6-5 CASSRDRAQETQYF
TRBV30 CAWTPGSAPSGNTIYF
TRBV7-2 CASSLISLSGNTIYF
TRBV9 CASSVETGAYYEQYF
TRBV28 CASSSWESEQYF
TRBV7-2 CASSFRTSGGRRDEQFF
TRBV27 CASSPIAGLAKNIQYF
TRBV5-1 CASSLASVSSTDTQYF
TRBV5-4 CASSMAGGQPQHF
TRBV7-6 CASSSAGGPSNEQFF
TRBV7-2 CASSFRRGKNTGELFF
TRBV18 CASSPTGVTEAFF
TRBV28 CASSLAKNIQYF
TRBV7-9 CASSGDSYEQYF
TRBV11-2 CASSTGTGYEQYF
TRBV10-1 CASSTSGSRFDEQFF
TRBV28 CASSSYPGTEKETQYF
TRBV19 CASRDGAGASYEQYF
TRBV12-5 CASGLVGTENTEAFF
TRBV7-2 CASSLVGLAGYEQYF